Listed below are T cell receptor beta chains from one sample, sequenced in a study of identical twins. TCRdb passed the 5' RACE reads through MiXCR, listing each CDR3 protein once. The sample has 250,000 to 300,000 distinct CDR3 sequences; approximately 8.6% are singletons. This sample also belongs to another study, concerning yellow fever vaccine responses in identical twins.

The sample consisted of CD8+ T cells sorted from blood. The receptors here all came from a young woman in good health. Both conserved end residues are part of each CDR3. Fields, in order: CDR3 protein, CDR3 DNA, J gene, V gene, clone size, D gene. A D gene is named only where the DNA matches it firmly. Size tells how often a clone was seen (once, few, many) or the class of an expanded clone, and some rows leave it out.

CDR3aa: CASSSGFSGANVLTF
CDR3nt: TGTGCCAGCAGTTCAGGGTTCTCTGGGGCCAACGTCCTGACTTTC
j_gene: TRBJ2-6
v_gene: TRBV5-6
abundance: -
d_gene: -

CDR3aa: CASSSSGGGGNHHEQYF
CDR3nt: TGTGCCAGCAGTTCCTCAGGGGGCGGCGGTAACCACCACGAGCAGTACTTC
j_gene: TRBJ2-7
v_gene: TRBV12-3/TRBV12-4
abundance: -
d_gene: TRBD1

CDR3aa: CSARELKGADNQPQHF
CDR3nt: TGCAGTGCTAGAGAACTGAAGGGCGCTGATAATCAGCCCCAGCATTTT
j_gene: TRBJ1-5
v_gene: TRBV20-1
abundance: many
d_gene: -

CDR3aa: CASRADLNTEAFF
CDR3nt: TGTGCCAGCAGGGCGGATCTGAACACTGAAGCTTTCTTT
j_gene: TRBJ1-1
v_gene: TRBV7-3
abundance: few
d_gene: -

CDR3aa: CASSPQGDEQYF
CDR3nt: TGCGCCAGCAGCCCACAGGGTGACGAGCAGTACTTC
j_gene: TRBJ2-7
v_gene: TRBV4-1
abundance: few
d_gene: -

CDR3aa: CASSPTWERSQPQHF
CDR3nt: TGTGCCAGCAGCCCCACGTGGGAACGGAGCCAGCCCCAGCATTTT
j_gene: TRBJ1-5
v_gene: TRBV9
abundance: few
d_gene: -

CDR3aa: CASSAGTGGAYEQYF
CDR3nt: TGTGCCAGCAGCGCCGGGACAGGGGGAGCCTACGAGCAGTACTTC
j_gene: TRBJ2-7
v_gene: TRBV7-3
abundance: few
d_gene: TRBD1

CDR3aa: CASSQGIARYYEQYF
CDR3nt: TGTGCCAGCAGCCAAGGAATAGCCCGGTACTACGAGCAGTACTTC
j_gene: TRBJ2-7
v_gene: TRBV14
abundance: few
d_gene: -

CDR3aa: CASTLSMNTEAFF
CDR3nt: TGTGCCAGCACCTTAAGTATGAACACTGAAGCTTTCTTT
j_gene: TRBJ1-1
v_gene: TRBV7-3
abundance: few
d_gene: -

CDR3aa: CASSPEGSQPQHF
CDR3nt: TGTGCCAGTAGTCCCGAGGGGAGTCAGCCCCAGCATTTT
j_gene: TRBJ1-5
v_gene: TRBV19
abundance: few
d_gene: -

CDR3aa: CASSFLAGRGGEQFF
CDR3nt: TGTGCCAGCAGCTTTCTAGCGGGTCGAGGTGGTGAGCAGTTCTTC
j_gene: TRBJ2-1
v_gene: TRBV7-2
abundance: many
d_gene: TRBD2

CDR3aa: CSARVGGVGGANVLTF
CDR3nt: TGCAGTGCTAGAGTTGGGGGGGTAGGTGGGGCCAACGTCCTGACTTTC
j_gene: TRBJ2-6
v_gene: TRBV20-1
abundance: many
d_gene: TRBD2

CDR3aa: CASSFLAPLGETQYF
CDR3nt: TGCGCCAGCAGCTTCTTAGCACCTCTTGGGGAGACCCAGTACTTC
j_gene: TRBJ2-5
v_gene: TRBV5-1
abundance: many
d_gene: -

CDR3aa: CASSNLPTGIVYEQYF
CDR3nt: TGTGCCAGCAGCAACCTCCCCACAGGGATAGTCTACGAGCAGTACTTC
j_gene: TRBJ2-7
v_gene: TRBV6-1
abundance: few
d_gene: -

CDR3aa: CASSIQGSGELSF
CDR3nt: TGTGCCAGCAGCATACAGGGATCGGGGGAGCTGTCTTTT
j_gene: TRBJ2-2
v_gene: TRBV27
abundance: -
d_gene: -

CDR3aa: CSVEYLLQETQYF
CDR3nt: TGCAGCGTTGAATACCTGCTGCAAGAGACCCAGTACTTC
j_gene: TRBJ2-5
v_gene: TRBV29-1
abundance: many
d_gene: -

CDR3aa: CASSFFGGRAGSYNEQFF
CDR3nt: TGTGCCAGCAGTTTCTTCGGCGGGAGGGCCGGGTCCTACAATGAGCAGTTCTTC
j_gene: TRBJ2-1
v_gene: TRBV12-3/TRBV12-4
abundance: many
d_gene: TRBD2

CDR3aa: CASSIIAAGGHNEQFF
CDR3nt: TGTGCCAGTAGTATCATAGCGGCAGGGGGGCACAATGAGCAGTTCTTC
j_gene: TRBJ2-1
v_gene: TRBV19
abundance: -
d_gene: -

CDR3aa: CASSGSSGSLLNEQFF
CDR3nt: TGTGCCAGCAGCGGATCCAGCGGGAGTTTGCTCAATGAGCAGTTCTTC
j_gene: TRBJ2-1
v_gene: TRBV28
abundance: -
d_gene: TRBD2

CDR3aa: CASSLSTGGSYEQYF
CDR3nt: TGTGCCAGCAGTTTATCGACAGGGGGATCCTACGAGCAGTACTTC
j_gene: TRBJ2-7
v_gene: TRBV27
abundance: few
d_gene: TRBD1

CDR3aa: CASSSRTGQGRETQYF
CDR3nt: TGTGCCAGCAGTTCTCGAACGGGACAGGGACGAGAGACCCAGTACTTC
j_gene: TRBJ2-5
v_gene: TRBV2
abundance: -
d_gene: TRBD1

CDR3aa: CASSRQGFNSPLHF
CDR3nt: TGTGCCAGCAGTCGACAGGGATTTAATTCACCCCTCCACTTT
j_gene: TRBJ1-6
v_gene: TRBV28
abundance: few
d_gene: TRBD1

CDR3aa: CASSSRESNTGELFF
CDR3nt: TGTGCCAGCAGTTCCAGGGAGTCGAACACCGGGGAGCTGTTTTTT
j_gene: TRBJ2-2
v_gene: TRBV7-9
abundance: -
d_gene: -

CDR3aa: CSARDVAGGDYNEQFF
CDR3nt: TGCAGTGCTAGAGATGTGGCGGGAGGGGACTACAATGAGCAGTTCTTC
j_gene: TRBJ2-1
v_gene: TRBV20-1
abundance: many
d_gene: TRBD2

CDR3aa: CASKDSGFSTDTQYF
CDR3nt: TGTGCCAGCAAGGATAGCGGGTTTAGCACAGATACGCAGTATTTT
j_gene: TRBJ2-3
v_gene: TRBV6-2/TRBV6-3
abundance: many
d_gene: TRBD2

CDR3aa: CASSSRSSGANVLTF
CDR3nt: TGTGCCAGCAGCTCGAGGAGCTCTGGGGCCAACGTCCTGACTTTC
j_gene: TRBJ2-6
v_gene: TRBV5-8
abundance: few
d_gene: -

CDR3aa: CASSLAPGRYEQYF
CDR3nt: TGTGCCAGCAGTTTAGCCCCTGGGAGGTACGAGCAGTACTTC
j_gene: TRBJ2-7
v_gene: TRBV12-3/TRBV12-4
abundance: -
d_gene: -

CDR3aa: CASSFIWDTEAFF
CDR3nt: TGTGCCAGCAGTTTTATCTGGGACACTGAAGCTTTCTTT
j_gene: TRBJ1-1
v_gene: TRBV28
abundance: -
d_gene: -

CDR3aa: CASSPLASGTSYEQYF
CDR3nt: TGTGCCAGCAGTCCCCTGGCTAGCGGGACTTCCTACGAGCAGTACTTC
j_gene: TRBJ2-7
v_gene: TRBV7-9
abundance: few
d_gene: TRBD2

CDR3aa: CSAPGEGTSYEQYF
CDR3nt: TGCAGTGCCCCCGGGGAGGGGACTTCCTACGAGCAGTACTTC
j_gene: TRBJ2-7
v_gene: TRBV20-1
abundance: -
d_gene: TRBD2

CDR3aa: CAGGLAGDTDTQYF
CDR3nt: TGTGCCGGCGGGCTAGCGGGGGACACAGATACGCAGTATTTT
j_gene: TRBJ2-3
v_gene: TRBV6-1
abundance: many
d_gene: TRBD2

CDR3aa: CASKGTGRPHEQFF
CDR3nt: TGTGCCAGCAAAGGGACAGGCCGCCCCCATGAGCAGTTCTTC
j_gene: TRBJ2-1
v_gene: TRBV27
abundance: few
d_gene: TRBD1

CDR3aa: CASSPGRGLYEQYF
CDR3nt: TGTGCCAGCAGCCCCGGCAGGGGGCTTTACGAGCAGTACTTC
j_gene: TRBJ2-7
v_gene: TRBV3-1
abundance: many
d_gene: TRBD1

CDR3aa: CASGSGLAGEGNEQFF
CDR3nt: TGTGCTAGTGGTTCGGGACTAGCGGGAGAGGGCAATGAGCAGTTCTTC
j_gene: TRBJ2-1
v_gene: TRBV12-5
abundance: -
d_gene: TRBD2

CDR3aa: CASSYSPRDTGELFF
CDR3nt: TGTGCCAGCAGTTACTCACCCAGGGACACCGGGGAGCTGTTTTTT
j_gene: TRBJ2-2
v_gene: TRBV6-2/TRBV6-3
abundance: few
d_gene: -

CDR3aa: CASSPPFQNTGELFF
CDR3nt: TGTGCCAGCAGCCCCCCGTTCCAGAACACCGGGGAGCTGTTTTTT
j_gene: TRBJ2-2
v_gene: TRBV7-8
abundance: -
d_gene: -

CDR3aa: CATRTRREGYNEQFF
CDR3nt: TGTGCCACCAGGACCCGGCGGGAGGGATACAATGAGCAGTTCTTC
j_gene: TRBJ2-1
v_gene: TRBV15
abundance: -
d_gene: TRBD2

CDR3aa: CASSEGLAVTYEQYF
CDR3nt: TGTGCCAGCAGCGAGGGACTAGCGGTAACCTACGAGCAGTACTTC
j_gene: TRBJ2-7
v_gene: TRBV7-2
abundance: few
d_gene: TRBD2

CDR3aa: CASSQDLAGSSYNEQFF
CDR3nt: TGCGCCAGCAGCCAAGATCTCGCGGGCAGCTCCTACAATGAGCAGTTCTTC
j_gene: TRBJ2-1
v_gene: TRBV4-3
abundance: -
d_gene: -

CDR3aa: CASSPRGSPNSPLHF
CDR3nt: TGTGCCAGCAGCCCCCGGGGGTCTCCCAATTCACCCCTCCACTTT
j_gene: TRBJ1-6
v_gene: TRBV7-8
abundance: -
d_gene: -

CDR3aa: CASSLVEGKETQYF
CDR3nt: TGTGCCAGCAGCTTAGTTGAGGGGAAGGAGACCCAGTACTTC
j_gene: TRBJ2-5
v_gene: TRBV7-8
abundance: -
d_gene: -

CDR3aa: CASSEYGQGRAKNIQYF
CDR3nt: TGTGCCAGCAGTGAATATGGGCAGGGTCGGGCCAAAAACATTCAGTACTTC
j_gene: TRBJ2-4
v_gene: TRBV25-1
abundance: few
d_gene: -

CDR3aa: CASSYRGDEQYF
CDR3nt: TGTGCCAGCAGCTACCGCGGGGACGAGCAGTACTTC
j_gene: TRBJ2-7
v_gene: TRBV13
abundance: -
d_gene: -

CDR3aa: CASSSGGFDTEAFF
CDR3nt: TGTGCCAGCAGTTCGGGGGGTTTCGACACTGAAGCTTTCTTT
j_gene: TRBJ1-1
v_gene: TRBV27
abundance: -
d_gene: -

CDR3aa: CASSPTSGRATDTQYF
CDR3nt: TGTGCCAGCAGCCCTACTAGCGGGAGGGCCACGGATACGCAGTATTTT
j_gene: TRBJ2-3
v_gene: TRBV11-2
abundance: many
d_gene: TRBD2

CDR3aa: CASSPGGSLLVEQFF
CDR3nt: TGTGCCAGCAGCCCAGGAGGTAGTTTGTTGGTTGAGCAGTTCTTC
j_gene: TRBJ2-1
v_gene: TRBV11-3
abundance: few
d_gene: -

CDR3aa: CASSSTLTTTYSSTDTQYF
CDR3nt: TGTGCCAGCAGCTCAACCCTTACAACTACCTACTCTAGCACAGATACGCAGTATTTT
j_gene: TRBJ2-3
v_gene: TRBV7-6
abundance: -
d_gene: -

CDR3aa: CASTGLMHFYEQYF
CDR3nt: TGTGCCAGCACCGGCCTTATGCACTTCTACGAGCAGTACTTC
j_gene: TRBJ2-7
v_gene: TRBV12-3/TRBV12-4
abundance: many
d_gene: -

CDR3aa: CSVRDSTNYGYTF
CDR3nt: TGCAGCGTTCGGGACAGCACTAACTATGGCTACACCTTC
j_gene: TRBJ1-2
v_gene: TRBV29-1
abundance: many
d_gene: TRBD1

CDR3aa: CASSFKPGGPTYNEQFF
CDR3nt: TGTGCCAGCAGTTTTAAACCGGGGGGGCCTACCTACAATGAGCAGTTCTTC
j_gene: TRBJ2-1
v_gene: TRBV28
abundance: many
d_gene: TRBD2

CDR3aa: CASSLALENEQYF
CDR3nt: TGTGCCAGCAGCTTAGCGCTCGAAAACGAGCAGTACTTC
j_gene: TRBJ2-7
v_gene: TRBV7-8
abundance: few
d_gene: -

CDR3aa: CASSSYSGSTDTQYF
CDR3nt: TGTGCCAGCAGCTCCTATAGCGGCAGCACAGATACGCAGTATTTT
j_gene: TRBJ2-3
v_gene: TRBV5-8
abundance: -
d_gene: -